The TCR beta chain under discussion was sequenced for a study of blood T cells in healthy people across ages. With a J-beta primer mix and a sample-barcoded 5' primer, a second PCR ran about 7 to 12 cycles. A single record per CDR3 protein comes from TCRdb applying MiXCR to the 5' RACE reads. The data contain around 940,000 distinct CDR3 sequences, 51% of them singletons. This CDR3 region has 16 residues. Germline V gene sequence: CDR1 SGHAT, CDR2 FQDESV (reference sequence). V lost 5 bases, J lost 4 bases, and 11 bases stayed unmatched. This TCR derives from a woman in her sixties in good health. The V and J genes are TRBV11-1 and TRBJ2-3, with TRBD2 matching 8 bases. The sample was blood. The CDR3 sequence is CASSPWTSWAADTQYF. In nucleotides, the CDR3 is TGTGCCAGCAGCCCCTGGACTAGCTGGGCTGCAGATACGCAGTATTTT.